A selection of T cell receptor beta chains follows, all from one sample in a study of blood T cells in healthy people across ages. TCRdb passed the 5' RACE reads through MiXCR, listing each CDR3 protein once. The table shows 1.5 million to 1.9 million distinct CDR3 sequences, with less than 45% occurring only once. The sequencing input was blood. The source of these receptors is a woman aged 18-35 years in good health. Both conserved end residues are trimmed from each CDR3. D genes are given only for firm matches.

j_call: TRBJ1-2; d_call: TRBD1; v_call: TRBV27; cdr3_aa: ASSPGGGWGYGYT
j_call: NA; d_call: NA; v_call: TRBV12-3/TRBV12-4; cdr3_aa: ASSETLSYEQY
j_call: TRBJ2-5; d_call: NA; v_call: TRBV28; cdr3_aa: ASRKEFRIPVGETQY
j_call: TRBJ2-3; d_call: NA; v_call: TRBV20-1; cdr3_aa: SASLADSTDTQY
j_call: TRBJ1-2; d_call: TRBD1; v_call: TRBV9; cdr3_aa: ASSVSGTGHYGYT
j_call: TRBJ2-3; d_call: TRBD2; v_call: TRBV28; cdr3_aa: ASSPTSGRKYTQY
j_call: TRBJ1-2; d_call: NA; v_call: TRBV27; cdr3_aa: ASKPLEYEPRDYGYT
j_call: TRBJ1-2; d_call: NA; v_call: TRBV7-2; cdr3_aa: ASSLSLPGSYT
j_call: TRBJ2-3; d_call: NA; v_call: TRBV20-1; cdr3_aa: SARGPRTAGYADTQY
j_call: TRBJ2-7; d_call: NA; v_call: TRBV27; cdr3_aa: ASSFSTRIYEQY
j_call: TRBJ2-1; d_call: NA; v_call: TRBV7-3; cdr3_aa: ASTLQPQLAGRLSYNEQF
j_call: TRBJ1-1; d_call: TRBD1; v_call: TRBV5-1; cdr3_aa: ASQPHIIRGGTEAF
j_call: TRBJ2-7; d_call: NA; v_call: TRBV25-1; cdr3_aa: ASSGGPGALSYEQY
j_call: TRBJ2-7; d_call: TRBD1; v_call: TRBV2; cdr3_aa: ASGFGQGVTYEQY
j_call: TRBJ1-5; d_call: TRBD1; v_call: TRBV10-3; cdr3_aa: AISERQGDQPQH
j_call: TRBJ2-3; d_call: NA; v_call: TRBV7-8; cdr3_aa: ASSPPRQPSTDTQY
j_call: TRBJ2-1; d_call: NA; v_call: TRBV9; cdr3_aa: ASSARSRGIYNEQF
j_call: TRBJ1-1; d_call: NA; v_call: TRBV29-1; cdr3_aa: SVDRRWAEAF
j_call: TRBJ2-3; d_call: NA; v_call: TRBV5-1; cdr3_aa: ASSLPGVTDTQY
j_call: TRBJ2-2; d_call: NA; v_call: TRBV6-5; cdr3_aa: ASSLVRAYTGELF
j_call: TRBJ2-7; d_call: TRBD2; v_call: TRBV12-3/TRBV12-4; cdr3_aa: ASSPWGSGRSAQY
j_call: TRBJ1-5; d_call: NA; v_call: TRBV6-2/TRBV6-3; cdr3_aa: ASTKRTEYSNQPQH
j_call: TRBJ1-1; d_call: NA; v_call: TRBV5-1; cdr3_aa: ASSLEVSAYTEAF
j_call: TRBJ2-7; d_call: NA; v_call: TRBV7-9; cdr3_aa: ASSLKNSQY
j_call: TRBJ2-5; d_call: NA; v_call: TRBV9; cdr3_aa: ASSVGGKSEQY
j_call: TRBJ2-1; d_call: NA; v_call: TRBV21-1; cdr3_aa: ASSKALKRELYYNEQF
j_call: TRBJ1-1; d_call: NA; v_call: TRBV7-2; cdr3_aa: ASSLGSATNTEAF
j_call: TRBJ2-4; d_call: NA; v_call: TRBV12-3/TRBV12-4; cdr3_aa: ASTFGDVGNIQY
j_call: TRBJ1-5; d_call: TRBD1; v_call: TRBV7-8; cdr3_aa: ASSSITGANQPQH
j_call: TRBJ1-1; d_call: NA; v_call: TRBV20-1; cdr3_aa: RAREDYTEAF
j_call: NA; d_call: NA; v_call: TRBV4-2; cdr3_aa: ASSQETGSYNEQY
j_call: TRBJ2-5; d_call: NA; v_call: TRBV9; cdr3_aa: AISVGGVETQY
j_call: TRBJ2-1; d_call: TRBD2; v_call: TRBV25-1; cdr3_aa: ASSGGVAGSYNEQF
j_call: TRBJ2-7; d_call: NA; v_call: TRBV27; cdr3_aa: ASSLSNKVPEQY
j_call: TRBJ2-1; d_call: NA; v_call: TRBV7-6; cdr3_aa: ASSLEAVNSYNEQF
j_call: TRBJ1-2; d_call: TRBD1; v_call: TRBV12-3/TRBV12-4; cdr3_aa: ASSAGTGGEYYGYT
j_call: TRBJ1-1; d_call: NA; v_call: TRBV29-1; cdr3_aa: SVEKNERDAF
j_call: TRBJ2-5; d_call: TRBD1; v_call: TRBV5-1; cdr3_aa: ASSLGGGRYNEQY
j_call: TRBJ2-7; d_call: NA; v_call: TRBV6-2/TRBV6-3; cdr3_aa: ASSYGDFYEQY
j_call: TRBJ2-3; d_call: NA; v_call: TRBV2; cdr3_aa: ASSDWRVQGSTDTQY
j_call: TRBJ1-1; d_call: NA; v_call: TRBV4-1; cdr3_aa: ASSRMGILPTNTEAF
j_call: TRBJ2-1; d_call: TRBD1; v_call: TRBV20-1; cdr3_aa: SAPSTGAYNEQF
j_call: TRBJ1-2; d_call: NA; v_call: TRBV9; cdr3_aa: ASSGGLRNGYT
j_call: TRBJ2-1; d_call: NA; v_call: TRBV29-1; cdr3_aa: SVGMPPANNEQF
j_call: TRBJ2-1; d_call: TRBD1; v_call: TRBV9; cdr3_aa: ASSVEGGWTGEEDNEQF
j_call: TRBJ1-2; d_call: NA; v_call: TRBV10-2; cdr3_aa: ASSPVSGDGYT
j_call: TRBJ1-4; d_call: TRBD1; v_call: TRBV6-5; cdr3_aa: ASSYSKVRTGFEKLF
j_call: TRBJ2-3; d_call: TRBD2; v_call: TRBV6-6; cdr3_aa: ASSYSRGGDTQY
j_call: TRBJ1-5; d_call: NA; v_call: TRBV2; cdr3_aa: ASRRQAAQPQH
j_call: TRBJ1-1; d_call: NA; v_call: TRBV7-9; cdr3_aa: ASSLRRQSENTEAF
j_call: TRBJ1-1; d_call: NA; v_call: TRBV12-3/TRBV12-4; cdr3_aa: ASSALGGQRPMNTEAF
j_call: TRBJ2-2; d_call: TRBD1; v_call: TRBV7-2; cdr3_aa: ASSRLGRDRGSGELF
j_call: TRBJ1-6; d_call: NA; v_call: TRBV20-1; cdr3_aa: SVGQSASSPLH
j_call: TRBJ2-7; d_call: NA; v_call: TRBV6-1; cdr3_aa: ASSEGTSLYEQY
j_call: TRBJ1-2; d_call: NA; v_call: TRBV29-1; cdr3_aa: SVEEAAANYGYT
j_call: TRBJ2-1; d_call: TRBD2; v_call: TRBV20-1; cdr3_aa: SAGSGRGAVNEQF
j_call: TRBJ2-2; d_call: TRBD2; v_call: TRBV27; cdr3_aa: ASSKKAGDGTGELF
j_call: TRBJ2-1; d_call: NA; v_call: TRBV20-1; cdr3_aa: SAPDFSGRGYNEQF
j_call: TRBJ1-1; d_call: TRBD1; v_call: TRBV28; cdr3_aa: ASRIGQGGVTEAF